Following are 27 T cell receptor beta chains from one sample sequenced in a study of response to subunit inactivated influenza vaccine. TCRdb called the RT-PCR reads again in MiXCR, with one record for every CDR3 protein. The sample holds under 200,000 distinct CDR3 sequences, approximately 10% seen once. This specimen consisted of non-naive T cells sorted from PBMCs, obtained roughly 48 days after vaccination. All receptors come from a man aged 45 to 65 who received an inactivated influenza vaccine.

The chain joins TRBV7-2 to TRBJ1-4, with D unresolved. CDR1 and CDR2 from the germline V gene are SGHTA and FQGNSA. Trimming cost V 6 bases and J 5 bases, with 7 bases left between them. The CDR3 length is 12 residues. Written as DNA, the CDR3 is TGTGCCAGCAGTAGGGAGAATGAAAAACTGTTTTTT. It yields the protein CASSRENEKLFF.

For this clonotype: Germline is not matched at one junction end, which may reflect a read error. The CDR3, as DNA: TGTGCCATCTGTGAGTCAGGGCAGGGCCATGAAAAACTGTTTTTT. This encodes CAICESGQGHEKLFF. The rearrangement joins TRBV10-3 to TRBJ1-4; maybe TRBD1 (5 bases). In germline, CDR1 is ENHRY, CDR2 SYGVKD. The CDR3 runs 15 residues.

The chain combines TRBV5-5 with TRBJ1-6; D is unresolved. Trimming took off 2 bases at V and 7 bases at J, with 16 bases between the two ends. CDR1 SGHKS and CDR2 YYEKEE come from the germline V gene (reference sequence). The CDR3 covers 16 residues. The CDR3 coding sequence is TGTGCCAGCAGCTTCGGCGGCGACCTGGGGAATTCACCCCTCCACTTT. Translation gives CASSFGGDLGNSPLHF.

The rearrangement links TRBV14 to TRBJ2-5; weak D call: TRBD1 (6 bases). Trimming pared 4 bases from V and 7 bases from J, leaving 13 bases between. The CDR3 is made up of 13 amino acids. Germline lookup yields CDR1 SGHDN and CDR2 FVKESK. The CDR3, as DNA: TGTGCCAGCAGCCCCGGACAGCCCCCGACCCAGTACTTC. It specifies CASSPGQPPTQYF. Drawing the rest from reference TRBV14 and TRBJ2-5, the complete variable domain is EAGVTQFPSHSVIEKGQTVTLRCDPISGHDNLYWYRRVMGKEIKFLLHFVKESKQDESGMPNNRFLAERTGGTYSTLKVQPAELEDSGVYFCASSPGQPPTQYFGPGTRLLVL.

This chain joins TRBV7-3 and TRBJ1-1; TRBD1 aligns across 9 bases. In germline, CDR1 is SGHTA, CDR2 FQGTGA. V shed 5 bases, J shed 5 bases, and the junction held 3 bases outside the gene matches. The length of the CDR3 is 13 residues. The CDR3 nucleotides are TGTGCCAGCAGCCGGACAGGGGAAACTGAAGCTTTCTTT. This encodes CASSRTGETEAFF. Based on the CDR3 plus reference TRBV7-3 and TRBJ1-1, the full variable domain is GAGVSQTPSNKVTEKGKYVELRCDPISGHTALYWYRQSLGQGPEFLIYFQGTGAADDSGLPNDRFFAVRPEGSVSTLKIQRTERGDSAVYLCASSRTGETEAFFGQGTRLTVV.

This clonotype appeared a few times. The rearrangement uses TRBV10-2 and TRBJ2-1, with D uncertain. The length of the CDR3 is 13 residues. The V and J ends lost 8 bases and 1 base respectively, with 9 bases between them. Germline V gene sequence: CDR1 WSHSY, CDR2 SAAADI. The CDR3 DNA sequence: TGCGCCAGCGGTATTCGATCCTACAATGAGCAGTTCTTC. It yields the protein CASGIRSYNEQFF.

The chain links TRBV9 to TRBJ2-4, with D uncertain. The CDR3 is made up of 17 amino acids. V was shortened by 0 bases and J by 0 bases, with 13 bases between the two germline ends. CDR1 is SGDLS, CDR2 YYNGEE, per germline. CDR3 coding DNA: TGTGCCAGCAGCGTAGGAGCCGCCGGTTTAGCCAAAAACATTCAGTACTTC. Its translation: CASSVGAAGLAKNIQYF.

Ten or more counts support this clonotype. The V gene is TRBV7-2, the J gene TRBJ2-2, with D possibly matching TRBD2 (5 bases). Germline V CDR1 and CDR2: SGHTA, FQGNSA. This CDR3 is 15 amino acids long. With 5 bases removed from V and 3 bases from J, the gap between germline ends came to 13 bases. The CDR3 region has the DNA TGTGCCAGCAGCCCGCTCCCGGGGTACACCGGGGAGCTGTTTTTT. It encodes CASSPLPGYTGELFF.

The chain has TRBV6-2 or TRBV6-3 and TRBJ2-2, with D tentatively TRBD2 (5 bases). V was cut by 5 bases and J by 9 bases, with 10 bases left in between. This CDR3 contains 12 residues. CDR1 and CDR2 from the germline V gene are MNHEY and SVGEGT. In nucleotides, the CDR3 is TGTGCCAGCAGTACGGGAATCCGGGAGCTGTTTTTT. Translating gives CASSTGIRELFF.

This clonotype was recorded many times. The chain joins TRBV7-8 to TRBJ1-1, with D possibly being TRBD1 (5 bases). The CDR3 is 13 residues long. V lost 1 base and J lost 3, with 6 bases in between. Germline CDR1 reads SGHVS; CDR2 reads FQNEAQ. DNA of the CDR3: TGTGCCAGCAGCTTAGGGACATACACTGAAGCTTTCTTT. Amino acid sequence: CASSLGTYTEAFF.

This chain uses TRBV29-1 with TRBJ1-4; D call uncertain. V was pared by 6 bases and J by 3 bases, with 8 bases between. Germline values: CDR1 SQVTM, CDR2 ANQGSEA. The CDR3 consists of 12 residues. CDR3 loop: CSVKIPNEKLFF. The CDR3 DNA follows: TGCAGCGTGAAGATACCTAATGAAAAACTGTTTTTT.

This clonotype was counted at least ten times. This chain uses TRBV6-1 with TRBJ2-3, with TRBD2 matching over 12 bases. This CDR3 is built from 15 residues. Unmatched junction bases numbered 3, after V lost 2 bases and J lost 6 bases. CDR1 MNHNS and CDR2 SASEGT come from the germline V gene. The CDR3 nucleotides are TGTGCCAGCAGTGAACTAGCGGGAGGGCCGGATACGCAGTATTTT. Encoded protein: CASSELAGGPDTQYF.

This clonotype was picked up many times. The chain employs TRBV5-1 and TRBJ2-3; D gene uncertain. The germline CDR1 and CDR2 sequences are SGHRS and YFSETQ. This CDR3 has 15 amino acids. The V end lost 2 bases, the J end lost 2 bases, and 12 bases lay between the germline ends. CDR3 residues: CASSLPPPPTDTQYF. CDR3 sequence (DNA): TGCGCCAGCAGCTTACCCCCCCCGCCCACAGATACGCAGTATTTT. The variable domain in full, completed from reference TRBV5-1 and TRBJ2-3, reads KAGVTQTPRYLIKTRGQQVTLSCSPISGHRSVSWYQQTPGQGLQFLFEYFSETQRNKGNFPGRFSGRQFSNSRSEMNVSTLELGDSALYLCASSLPPPPTDTQYFGPGTRLTVL.

The sample holds a few counts of this clonotype. The J gene is TRBJ1-6, the V gene TRBV30; no clear D gene. The CDR3 is made up of 14 amino acids. Trimming took off 0 bases at V and 7 bases at J, with 10 bases between the two ends. The V gene's germline CDR1 is GTSNPN and CDR2 SVGIG (reference sequence). The CDR3 coding sequence is TGTGCCTGGAGTGTACGGTTGGAGAATTCACCCCTCCACTTT. This gives the protein CAWSVRLENSPLHF.

The CDR3 here is CAWSLTQGNTEAFF. CDR3 in DNA: TGTGCCTGGAGCCTTACCCAGGGGAACACTGAAGCTTTCTTT. The V call is TRBV30, the J call TRBJ1-1, with a tentative D call TRBD1 (5 bases). CDR3 length: 14 amino acids. V lost 3 bases and J 1 base, leaving 12 bases between the germline ends. Per germline, CDR1 GTSNPN and CDR2 SVGIG (reference sequence).

This clonotype has a handful of counts. The rearrangement joins TRBV7-9 to TRBJ2-5; perhaps TRBD2 as D (5 bases). Trimming took 1 base from V and 4 from J, leaving 13 bases between them. This CDR3 is 15 amino acids long. The germline CDR1 and CDR2 sequences are SEHNR and FQNEAQ (reference sequence). The CDR3 is CASSLGRRVGETQYF. The CDR3, as DNA: TGTGCCAGCAGCTTAGGCAGGCGGGTTGGAGAGACCCAGTACTTC.

This clonotype was counted only a few times. This chain uses TRBV11-2 with TRBJ2-1; the D gene is possibly TRBD1 (5 bases). V was pared by 3 bases and J by 12 bases, with 15 bases between. The CDR3 sequence is 13 residues long. CDR1 is SGHAT and CDR2 is FQNNGV in the germline V gene. The CDR3 spells CASSFNPRVGQFF. CDR3 DNA sequence: TGTGCCAGCAGCTTCAACCCCAGGGTTGGGCAGTTCTTC.

This clonotype was detected many times. The chain recombines TRBV29-1 with TRBJ2-7, with D maybe TRBD1 (6 bases). In germline, CDR1 is SQVTM, CDR2 ANQGSEA. The V and J ends lost 7 bases and 2 bases respectively, with 12 bases between them. CDR3 size: 12 residues. CDR3 coding DNA: TGCAGCGCTCAGGGGTTTACCTACGAGCAGTACTTC. Amino acid sequence: CSAQGFTYEQYF.

This chain uses TRBV4-1 with TRBJ2-5, with TRBD1 matching over 7 bases. The germline gives CDR1 MGHRA, CDR2 YSYEKL. J gave up 1 base and V 4 bases, and 3 bases lay outside the gene matches. This CDR3 has 14 amino acids. CDR3 protein: CASSPGQFQETQYF. The CDR3 nucleotides are TGCGCCAGCAGCCCGGGACAGTTCCAAGAGACCCAGTACTTC.

The chain recombines TRBV6-1 with TRBJ1-1; weak D call: TRBD1 (6 bases). Germline V gives CDR1 MNHNS, CDR2 SASEGT. The germline V and J ends were trimmed by 6 bases and 0 bases, with 14 bases remaining between them. CDR3 length: 15 residues. As DNA, the CDR3 is TGTGCCAGCAGCCCCGGACAGAGATTGAACACTGAAGCTTTCTTT. Its protein is CASSPGQRLNTEAFF.

The J gene is TRBJ2-7, the V gene TRBV27; 8 nucleotides agree with TRBD1. The V segment lost 2 bases and the J segment 5 bases; nucleotides outside the gene matches: 11. Germline V CDR1 and CDR2: MNHEY, SMNVEV (reference sequence). The CDR3 is 16 amino acids. The CDR3 loop reads CASSLILGQGVNEQYF. The DNA for the CDR3 is TGTGCCAGCAGTTTAATCCTCGGACAGGGAGTTAACGAGCAGTACTTC.

This clonotype showed up many times. The V and J genes are TRBV5-1 and TRBJ2-3, with 7 bases that match TRBD1. CDR3 length: 16 residues. J gave up 3 bases and V 6 bases, and 13 bases lay outside the gene matches. Germline lookup yields CDR1 SGHRS and CDR2 YFSETQ. The CDR3 loop reads CASNNWPGQITDTQYF. For the CDR3, the DNA is TGCGCCAGCAATAACTGGCCGGGACAGATTACAGATACGCAGTATTTT.

This clonotype was recorded a few times. V usage is TRBV3-1 and J usage is TRBJ2-5; 7 nucleotides line up with TRBD1. Looked up from germline, CDR1 is LGHDT and CDR2 is YNNKEL (reference sequence). The CDR3 covers 13 residues. Trimming cost V 2 bases and J 7 bases; bases outside gene matches: 4. The CDR3 loop reads CASSQTGDGTQYF. The CDR3 nucleotides read TGTGCCAGCAGCCAAACAGGGGATGGGACCCAGTACTTC.

The V call is TRBV18, the J call TRBJ2-7; D may be TRBD1 (5 bases). From germline, CDR1 is KGHSH and CDR2 LQKENI. The CDR3 spans 15 residues. Trimming left V 0 bases short and J 5 bases short, with 14 bases between. CDR3 loop: CASSPPETVLNEQYF. CDR3 in DNA: TGTGCCAGCTCACCACCGGAGACAGTGCTCAACGAGCAGTACTTC. The entire variable domain, with the rest obtained from reference TRBV18 and TRBJ2-7, is as follows: NAGVMQNPRHLVRRRGQEARLRCSPMKGHSHVYWYRQLPEEGLKFMVYLQKENIIDESGMPKERFSAEFPKEGPSILRIQQVVRGDSAAYFCASSPPETVLNEQYFGPGTRLTVT.

At least ten counts were recorded for this clonotype. The chain is built from TRBV20-1 and TRBJ2-7; TRBD2 agrees at 7 bases. Germline CDR1 is DFQATT and CDR2 is SNEGSKA (reference sequence). The V and J ends lost 6 bases and 1 base, in that order; junction bases with no gene match: 6. The CDR3 contains 13 residues. CDR3 nucleotide sequence: TGCAGTGCCCAGGGACTAAGTTCCTACGAGCAGTACTTC. Protein sequence: CSAQGLSSYEQYF.

This clonotype was observed many times. The CDR3 region is CASNKGGYQPQHF. CDR3 sequence (DNA): TGCGCCAGCAATAAGGGGGGTTATCAGCCCCAGCATTTT. This chain joins TRBV10-2 and TRBJ1-5, with a weak D call TRBD1 (6 bases). The germline V and J ends were trimmed by 7 bases and 5 bases, with 12 bases remaining between them. Germline V CDR1 and CDR2: WSHSY, SAAADI. This CDR3 spans 13 amino acids.

This clonotype was recorded many times. The CDR3 is CASSLMSGKETQYF. CDR3 in DNA: TGTGCCAGCAGCTTAATGTCAGGGAAGGAGACCCAGTACTTC. This chain joins TRBV7-9 and TRBJ2-5; D possibly corresponds to TRBD1 (5 bases). Germline lookup yields CDR1 SEHNR and CDR2 FQNEAQ (reference sequence). The CDR3 has 14 amino acids. V shed 2 bases and J shed 5 bases, with 12 bases lying between them.